One sample yielded the 29 T cell receptor beta chains listed below, sequenced in a study of cytomegalovirus exposure and HLA in healthy donors. It was with 60 Vbeta and 13 Jbeta primers that the PCR ran. Repertoires were generated with immunoSEQ multiplex PCR, while TCRdb's copy carries only in-frame clones and drops some. The sample yields roughly 180,000 clones, 9.5% seen once. Sequencing input: PBMCs. Receptor source: a young woman in good health and CMV-seropositive.

This chain links TRBV12-5 with TRBJ2-7; 7 bases fit TRBD2. This CDR3 contains 15 residues. The ends lost 5 bases at V and 0 bases at J; junction bases unmatched: 7. From germline, CDR1 is LGHNT and CDR2 FRNRAP. The CDR3, as DNA: TGTGCTAGTGGTGAGAAAGCGGGGAACTCCTACGAGCAGTACTTC. This translates into CASGEKAGNSYEQYF.

This clone was observed a few times. J is TRBJ2-7 and V is TRBV6-5, with 9 bases matching TRBD2. This CDR3 comprises 15 residues. Losses at the gene ends were 0 bases for V and 5 bases for J; bases not matched to a gene: 5. Germline V lookup: CDR1 MNHEY, CDR2 SVGAGI. The CDR3 reads CASSYSALAGNEQYF. DNA for the CDR3: TGTGCCAGCAGTTACTCGGCTCTAGCGGGAAACGAGCAGTACTTC.

This clone occurred a few times. This chain connects TRBV28 to TRBJ2-1, with D perhaps matching TRBD2 (6 bases). Germline CDR1 MDHEN, CDR2 SYDVKM. V lost 5 bases and J lost 14, with 19 bases in between. The CDR3 spans 13 residues. The CDR3 DNA is TGTGCCAGCAGTCCCGGACTGGGGAGGTTGGAGTTCTTC. Amino acids: CASSPGLGRLEFF.

J is TRBJ1-1 and V is TRBV5-4; D possibly corresponds to TRBD1 (5 bases). Germline CDR1 is SGHNT and CDR2 is YYREEE (reference sequence). V shed 4 bases and J shed 2 bases, with 15 bases lying between them. The CDR3 has 15 amino acids. The CDR3 bases are TGTGCCAGCAGCGGGGGGGGATGGACCAACACTGAAGCTTTCTTT. Translated: CASSGGGWTNTEAFF.

The chain couples TRBV14 to TRBJ2-5; 9 bases match TRBD2. This CDR3 is 16 amino acids long. Germline CDR1 SGHDN, CDR2 FVKESK. V shed 1 base, J shed 5 bases, and the junction held 8 bases outside the gene matches. CDR3 in amino acids: CASSQGGLASDETQYF. Written as DNA, the CDR3 is TGTGCCAGCAGCCAAGGAGGACTAGCGTCAGATGAGACCCAGTACTTC.

This chain connects TRBV19 to TRBJ1-1; D perhaps matches TRBD1 (6 bases). This CDR3 is built from 15 residues. Trimming took 0 bases from V and 5 from J, leaving 13 bases between them. Germline CDR1 LNHDA, CDR2 SQIVND (reference sequence). The DNA of the CDR3 is TGTGCCAGTAGTATAGAGGGGACAAGACCTACTGAAGCTTTCTTT. Translating gives CASSIEGTRPTEAFF.

This chain links TRBV6-5 with TRBJ2-2; 12 bases match TRBD1. The V and J ends lost 4 bases and 5 bases, in that order; junction bases with no gene match: 2. In germline, CDR1 is MNHEY, CDR2 SVGAGI. The CDR3 consists of 15 residues. The CDR3: CASSSGQGATGELFF. The CDR3 DNA reads TGTGCCAGCAGTTCGGGACAGGGGGCGACCGGGGAGCTGTTTTTT.

This clone was seen only a few times. The rearrangement joins TRBV5-4 to TRBJ2-5, with D perhaps matching TRBD1 (6 bases). Trimming left V 0 bases short and J 0 bases short, with 15 bases between. The CDR3 length is 17 residues. The germline CDR1 and CDR2 sequences are SGHNT and YYREEE (reference sequence). The CDR3 loop reads CASSLATRTVDQETQYF. DNA of the CDR3: TGTGCCAGCAGCTTGGCCACTAGGACAGTAGACCAAGAGACCCAGTACTTC. The whole variable domain, remainder taken from reference TRBV5-4 and TRBJ2-5, is ETGVTQSPTHLIKTRGQQVTLRCSSQSGHNTVSWYQQALGQGPQFIFQYYREEENGRGNFPPRFSGLQFPNYSSELNVNALELDDSALYLCASSLATRTVDQETQYFGPGTRLLVL.

J is TRBJ2-5 and V is TRBV5-4, with TRBD2 matching over 7 bases. CDR3 length: 14 amino acids. The germline V gene has CDR1 SGHNT and CDR2 YYREEE (reference sequence). V lost 4 bases to trimming and J lost 2 bases; unmatched junction nucleotides: 5. The chain's CDR3 is CASSRGEIQETQYF. In DNA, the CDR3 is TGTGCCAGCAGCCGGGGGGAAATACAAGAGACCCAGTACTTC.

V is TRBV2 and J is TRBJ2-1; perhaps TRBD2 as D (5 bases). Germline CDR1 is SNHLY and CDR2 is FYNNEI. This CDR3 contains 14 residues. V gave up 8 bases and J gave up 3 bases, with 14 bases separating them. The CDR3, as DNA: TGTGCCAGCGGAGGTACGGCGTTCTACAATGAGCAGTTCTTC. It translates to CASGGTAFYNEQFF. The variable domain in full, with the rest retrieved from reference TRBV2 and TRBJ2-1, is EPEVTQTPSHQVTQMGQEVILRCVPISNHLYFYWYRQILGQKVEFLVSFYNNEISEKSEIFDDQFSVERPDGSNFTLKIRSTKLEDSAMYFCASGGTAFYNEQFFGPGTRLTVL.

This sequence joins TRBV20-1 and TRBJ2-1, with D tentatively TRBD2 (6 bases). From germline, CDR1 is DFQATT and CDR2 SNEGSKA (reference sequence). The CDR3 totals 11 residues. V lost 4 bases and J lost 10, with 11 bases in between. The CDR3 spells CSANRAGEQFF. CDR3 DNA: TGCAGTGCTAATAGAGCGGGCGAGCAGTTCTTC.

This clone was counted only a few times. This sequence joins TRBV7-7 and TRBJ2-3; D not resolved. The CDR3 is made up of 15 amino acids. Trimming removed 2 bases from V and 1 base from J, with 10 bases in between. Germline CDR1 and CDR2: SSHAT and FNYEAQ (reference sequence). CDR3 DNA: TGTGCCAGCAGCTTACGCGTCTCACGCACAGATACGCAGTATTTT. It encodes CASSLRVSRTDTQYF.

This clone was counted between two and nine times. The J gene is TRBJ2-1, the V gene TRBV6-5; D unclear. CDR3 length equals 14 residues. Trimming took 2 bases from V and 6 from J, leaving 11 bases between them. Germline-derived CDR1 and CDR2 are MNHEY and SVGAGI. CDR3 sequence: CASSYRSHGNEQFF. The CDR3 DNA reads TGTGCCAGCAGTTACCGGTCGCACGGCAATGAGCAGTTCTTC.

The J gene is TRBJ2-2, the V gene TRBV11-2; 9 nucleotides align to TRBD2. In germline, CDR1 is SGHAT, CDR2 FQNNGV. This CDR3 has 17 amino acids. V shed 5 bases and J 4 bases; nucleotides not matched to a gene: 11. CDR3 nucleotide sequence: TGTGCCAGCAGCCTAGCCCGGACTAGCGTGGGCACCGGGGAGCTGTTTTTT. Encoded protein: CASSLARTSVGTGELFF.

This clone was seen a handful of times. The rearrangement joins TRBV14 to TRBJ2-7, with TRBD2 matching 12 bases. Germline-derived CDR1 and CDR2 are SGHDN and FVKESK. The CDR3 is 14 amino acids. Trimming cost V 4 bases and J 7 bases; bases outside gene matches: 5. The CDR3 DNA reads TGTGCCAGCAGCCGAGCCCTAGCGGGAGGGGAGCAGTACTTC. Residues: CASSRALAGGEQYF.

The V gene is TRBV5-1, the J gene TRBJ2-3; tentative D call: TRBD2 (6 bases). The CDR3 covers 15 residues. Germline-derived CDR1 and CDR2 are SGHRS and YFSETQ. V was trimmed by 3 bases and J by 4 bases, leaving 15 bases between them. The chain's CDR3 is CASSSGSGRADTQYF. DNA of the CDR3: TGCGCCAGCAGCTCGGGGAGCGGGCGGGCAGATACGCAGTATTTT.

This sequence joins TRBV6-5 and TRBJ1-2, with a possible D match to TRBD1 (5 bases). Germline lookup yields CDR1 MNHEY and CDR2 SVGAGI. The CDR3 consists of 14 residues. Trimming took off 2 bases at V and 6 bases at J, with 13 bases between the two ends. The CDR3 region is CASSYTDTPDGYTF. DNA of the CDR3: TGTGCCAGCAGTTACACGGACACCCCAGATGGCTACACCTTC.

This chain joins TRBV25-1 and TRBJ1-2, with 7 bases aligning to TRBD1. Germline V lookup: CDR1 MGHDK, CDR2 SYGVNS. The CDR3 is 13 amino acids. V trimming: 6 bases; J trimming: 4 bases; junction bases outside the gene matches: 5. DNA for the CDR3: TGTGCCAGCAGCGGTGGGACAGCCTATGGCTACACCTTC. It specifies CASSGGTAYGYTF.

V is TRBV2 and J is TRBJ2-3; 10 nucleotides agree with TRBD2. From germline, CDR1 is SNHLY and CDR2 FYNNEI. The CDR3 extends over 16 amino acids. Unmatched junction bases numbered 8, after V lost 6 bases and J lost 2 bases. The CDR3 DNA reads TGTGCCAGCAGGGGAGTGACTAGCGGGTCCACAGATACGCAGTATTTT. It codes for CASRGVTSGSTDTQYF. The whole variable domain, remainder taken from reference TRBV2 and TRBJ2-3, is EPEVTQTPSHQVTQMGQEVILRCVPISNHLYFYWYRQILGQKVEFLVSFYNNEISEKSEIFDDQFSVERPDGSNFTLKIRSTKLEDSAMYFCASRGVTSGSTDTQYFGPGTRLTVL.

The CDR3 loop is CASSIRDRVGGYTF. Here the CDR3 DNA reads TGTGCCAGTAGTATCCGGGACAGGGTAGGTGGCTACACCTTC. This sequence joins TRBV19 and TRBJ1-2; 9 bases fit TRBD1. After removal of 3 bases from V and 7 bases from J, the junction contained 6 bases not matched to a gene. This CDR3 has 14 residues. CDR1 LNHDA and CDR2 SQIVND come from the germline V gene (reference sequence).

The chain has TRBV5-6 and TRBJ2-1, with D perhaps TRBD1 (6 bases). Germline CDR1 and CDR2: SGHDT and YYEEEE. The V end lost 4 bases, the J end lost 2 bases, and 13 bases lay between the germline ends. CDR3 length equals 15 residues. DNA of the CDR3: TGTGCCAGCAGCCAGGGGCCCTCTACCTACAATGAGCAGTTCTTC. Amino acid sequence: CASSQGPSTYNEQFF.

V gene TRBV7-6 combines with J gene TRBJ2-7; 7 nucleotides match TRBD2. Germline CDR1 is SGHVS and CDR2 is FNYEAQ. This CDR3 comprises 15 residues. V was pared by 1 base and J by 6 bases, with 9 bases of the junction left unmatched. As DNA, the CDR3 is TGTGCCAGCAGCTTAGGGGCGGGAGTGGGTTTCGAGCAGTACTTC. Its translation: CASSLGAGVGFEQYF.

Only a few counts were recorded for this clone. This chain connects TRBV6-5 to TRBJ2-5; TRBD2 matches at 7 bases. Trimming cost V 2 bases and J 11 bases; bases outside gene matches: 11. From germline, CDR1 is MNHEY and CDR2 SVGAGI. The length of the CDR3 is 14 residues. CDR3 sequence reads: CASSYGGREKEQYF. Written as DNA, the CDR3 is TGTGCCAGCAGTTACGGTGGGCGGGAGAAGGAGCAGTACTTC.

A few counts support this clone. The rearrangement uses TRBV2 and TRBJ2-7; TRBD1 might be the D (5 bases). The CDR3 loop spans 11 amino acids. V lost 5 bases to trimming and J lost 3 bases, with 5 bases between them. Germline CDR1 SNHLY, CDR2 FYNNEI. In DNA form, the CDR3 reads TGTGCCAGCAGTCAGGGCTACGAGCAGTACTTC. This encodes CASSQGYEQYF.

In its sample, this clone was seen a few times. The chain links TRBV2 to TRBJ1-1, with D perhaps TRBD1 (5 bases). Germline V lookup: CDR1 SNHLY, CDR2 FYNNEI. V was pared by 1 base and J by 3 bases, with 18 bases between. The CDR3 is 17 residues long. CDR3: CASSEGRVTGFDTEAFF. As DNA, the CDR3 is TGTGCCAGCAGTGAAGGCAGGGTAACCGGCTTTGACACTGAAGCTTTCTTT.

This chain connects TRBV7-8 to TRBJ1-4, with 9 positions matching TRBD1. CDR1 and CDR2 from the germline V gene are SGHVS and FQNEAQ. CDR3 length: 15 residues. V shed 4 bases, J shed 7 bases, and the junction held 7 bases outside the gene matches. CDR3 nucleotide sequence: TGTGCCAGCAGCTCTTACAGGGGGCGGAGTGAAAAACTGTTTTTT. The encoded protein is CASSSYRGRSEKLFF.

There are a few counts of this clone. The chain employs TRBV10-1 and TRBJ2-3; a weak D match, TRBD2 (6 bases). This CDR3 region has 14 residues. V gave up 2 bases and J gave up 6 bases, with 12 bases separating them. Germline lookup yields CDR1 WNHNN and CDR2 SYGVQD (reference sequence). Written as DNA, the CDR3 is TGCGCCAGCAGTGAGCGAGGGAGGAGGGATACGCAGTATTTT. This translates into CASSERGRRDTQYF.

The chain has TRBV5-1 and TRBJ2-2; 10 bases are a match to TRBD2. V was clipped by 2 bases and J by 1 base; unmatched bases: 14. Germline V gives CDR1 SGHRS, CDR2 YFSETQ. CDR3 length equals 20 residues. This CDR3 is CASSFIPSGVAGGNTGELFF. CDR3 coding DNA: TGCGCCAGCAGCTTCATCCCTTCCGGGGTAGCGGGAGGGAACACCGGGGAGCTGTTTTTT.

There are a few counts of this clone. The chain is built from TRBV29-1 and TRBJ1-3, with D hard to call. The germline V gene encodes CDR1 SQVTM and CDR2 ANQGSEA. V dropped 4 bases and J dropped 0 bases, with 7 bases sitting between them. The CDR3 has 13 amino acids. CDR3 sequence (DNA): TGCAGCGTTGTACTTACCTCTGGAAACACCATATATTTT. Its protein product is CSVVLTSGNTIYF.